This paragraph reports one T cell receptor beta chain. As yet, its antigen is unknown. This specimen belongs to a study of OX40 agonist ivuxolimab in advanced cancers. Whole-study context: Patients were treated with ivuxolimab, an agonistic anti-OX40 (CD134) antibody. Dose-escalation patients' cancers were hepatocellular carcinoma, melanoma, renal cell or head and neck cancer.

TCRdb's copy holds only in-frame clones and misses some; the assay was immunoSEQ multiplex PCR. The sample carries approximately 26,000 clones, approximately 91% recorded once. Study observations and caveats: At doses 0.1 to 3.0 mg/kg, CD4+ and CD8+ clones expanded. There were also nonresponders showing low normalized T-cell clonal expansion.

The V gene end was trimmed by 5 bases and the J gene end by 5 bases; junction bases not matched to a gene: 9. This CDR3 region has 15 residues. Germline V gene data show CDR1 as SGHAT and CDR2 as FQNNGV. This sequence was found in an adult with an advanced solid tumor such as melanoma, head and neck, liver or kidney cancer. The chain has TRBV11-2 and TRBJ1-1, with 9 nucleotides matching TRBD1. The specimen comprised CD4+ or CD8+ T cells sorted from blood, sampled in a trial of the OX40 agonist ivuxolimab. CDR3 loop: CASSVRDRVATEAFF. The CDR3 bases are TGTGCCAGCAGCGTGAGGGACAGGGTAGCGACTGAAGCTTTCTTT.